Here is one TCR beta chain with its context. The specificity of this receptor is unknown. The sample holds no much larger clone one base away, and base qualities are not on file. This specimen comes from a study of shared clonotypes between healthy human individuals (dated by TCRdb to the early 2020s). Context from the whole study: Two women and three men aged 18 to 49 years were included in the cohort. To estimate repertoire size and how much clonotypes are shared between individuals, the study performed deep sequencing of blood TCR repertoires from 4 to 6 healthy adults. Each donor's leukapheresis produced roughly between roughly 0.85 and 9.5 billion PBMCs. Libraries were prepared and TCR repertoires were sequenced by different laboratories using diverse techniques, in order to increase sequencing depth and limit assay-specific biases. Summary of the overall study and its limitations: Pairwise subsampling led to the expectation that sequencing depth would affect the degree of clonotype sharing among donors. Sampling was limited to blood, and TCR repertoires in tissue likely differ from TCR repertoires in blood. Because the study included a small number of donors, the genetic and exposure-history diversity represented was limited.

Healthy HIV-negative adults with no recently reported acute infections or vaccinations were included as donors. Every donor was a Caucasian adult living in Nashville, Tennessee, USA. In the unsorted samples, roughly 90 million PBMCs were counted, and genomic DNA was extracted using the QIAamp DNA Blood Mini kit. After blood collection by leukapheresis, PBMCs were isolated using Ficoll-Histopaque density gradient centrifugation and then cryopreserved in the vapor phase of liquid nitrogen. Using the deep immunoSEQ assay, TCR CDR3 regions were amplified from genomic DNA by multiplex PCR. Genomic DNA extracted from each cell subset was distributed evenly over all wells of several immunoSEQ 96-well plates, and each plate served as one replicate. For unsorted PBMC, 300 ng of genomic DNA, equivalent to approximately 30,000 T cell genomes, went into each replicate PCR. Genomic DNA from unsorted PBMC was sequenced over ten immunoSEQ deep assay plates. The purified libraries were quantified using a Qubit 3.0 fluorometer, sized with a Bioanalyzer 2100, and then quantified again using the KAPA Library Quantification kit. A separate single-read 150-cycle Illumina NextSeq 550 flow cell was used to sequence each immunoSEQ 96-well plate. Turning to the authors' computational methods: The immunoSEQ output contained only junctional sequences without quality scores, so filtering could not match that applied to full-length reads. To assign V/J genes and CDR3, sequences were annotated against IMGT germline references using PyIR, a Python wrapper for IgBLAST v1.9. Reads were removed for weak V/J assignments (E-value above 1e-6), missing CDR3, stop codons, out-of-frame junctions, or ambiguous translated residues. V3J clonotypes were defined as sequences sharing an identical inferred V gene, J gene, and CDR3 amino acid sequence. To compute the percentage overlap between repertoires, the number of shared unique clonotypes was divided by the size of the smaller repertoire. RTK rarefaction, the Chao1 estimator, and Recon v2.1 estimates of unobserved clonotypes were used to assess repertoire richness. TCRdb carries this immuneACCESS record with in-frame sequences only. Its versions omit some clonotypes, under half of them owing to an unresolved V gene in the studies checked, with the rest unexplained. Clone size and the V and J calls come from that table; the DNA yielded D and trimming. This sample lists fewer than 500,000 clones; nearly 80% were detected once. The ten largest make up around an eighth of the sample.

The TCR sequence derives from a middle-aged woman in good health. Some clones in this sample may be carry-over from other donors' samples. Sample: PBMCs.

DNA sequence: TGTGCCAGCAGCCCCCTCCCGAGCGGGAGGGCCCGAACCGGGGAGCTGTTTTTT. It encodes CASSPLPSGRARTGELFF. This chain joins TRBV7-3 to TRBJ2-2; TRBD2 agrees with 10 junctional bases. CDR3 length: 18 amino acids, cysteine to phenylalanine. Only the CDR3 part of the read is kept: 54 bases, read in frame from the first base. The CDR1 and CDR2 encoded by the germline V gene are SGHTA and FQGTGA. V has 5 bases trimmed and J has 5 bases trimmed; junction bases matching no gene number 14.